The rows below give T cell receptor beta chains drawn from one sample of a study of T cells in Graves' hyperthyroidism and ophthalmopathy. Via MiXCR, TCRdb re-called the multiplex PCR reads, giving one row per CDR3 protein. This sample has over 700,000 distinct CDR3 sequences, with roughly a third found just once. The sequenced sample was blood. These receptors came from a middle-aged woman with Graves' hyperthyroidism. Each CDR3 is given with its conserved first and last residue. A D gene is named only where the DNA matches it firmly. Size tells how often a clone was seen (once, few, many) or the class of an expanded clone, and some rows leave it out.

>TRBJ2-2|TRBV29-1|-|TRBD1
CSVTGGISRELFF
TGCAGCGTTACAGGGGGCATTTCTCGGGAGCTGTTTTTT
>TRBJ1-2|TRBV20-1|-|-
CSARDLDGKWVDGYTF
TGCAGTGCTAGAGATTTAGACGGCAAGTGGGTCGATGGCTACACCTTC
>TRBJ1-2|TRBV9|many|-
CASSVTNYGYTF
TGTGCCAGCAGCGTCACTAACTATGGCTACACCTTC
>TRBJ1-3|TRBV25-1|-|-
CASRTTVSSGNTIYF
TGTGCCAGCAGGACGACCGTTAGCTCTGGAAACACCATATATTTT
>TRBJ1-2|TRBV19|few|TRBD1
CARPNRQGHSYGYTF
TGTGCCAGGCCGAACCGACAGGGGCATTCCTATGGCTACACCTTC
>TRBJ2-5|TRBV7-2|-|-
CASSLWDGQETQYF
TGTGCCAGCAGCTTGTGGGACGGACAAGAGACCCAGTACTTC
>TRBJ1-5|TRBV5-5|many|TRBD1
CASSGGTGNNQPQHF
TGTGCCAGCAGCGGGGGGACAGGGAACAATCAGCCCCAGCATTTT
>TRBJ1-2|TRBV7-9|once|TRBD1
CASSQDWTGRGYTF
TGCGCCAGCAGCCAAGATTGGACAGGAAGGGGCTACACCTTC
>TRBJ2-7|TRBV7-8|few|TRBD2
CASSLAGRGLAASYEQYF
TGTGCCAGCAGCTTAGCCGGGCGGGGACTAGCGGCCTCCTACGAGCAGTACTTC
>TRBJ1-1|TRBV11-2|few|TRBD1
CASSSYRGRGVTEAFF
TGTGCCAGCAGCTCCTACAGGGGCAGGGGGGTGACTGAAGCTTTCTTT
>TRBJ2-7|TRBV29-1|many|-
CSVAGGALSSYEQYF
TGCAGCGTGGCCGGTGGGGCTTTAAGCTCCTACGAGCAGTACTTC
>TRBJ1-2|TRBV29-1|many|-
CSVEGGPALYGYTF
TGCAGCGTTGAAGGGGGACCGGCACTCTATGGCTACACCTTC
>TRBJ2-5|TRBV20-1|many|-
CSAPTGGYQETQYF
TGCAGTGCTCCGACAGGAGGATACCAAGAGACCCAGTACTTC
>TRBJ2-2|TRBV20-1|few|-
CSARPVTNTGELFF
TGCAGTGCTAGACCGGTCACTAACACCGGGGAGCTGTTTTTT
>TRBJ1-1|TRBV20-1|many|-
CSAHLFEAFF
TGCAGTGCCCACCTATTTGAAGCTTTCTTT
>TRBJ2-5|TRBV2|many|TRBD1
CASGIPGQGSQETQYF
TGTGCCAGCGGGATCCCGGGACAGGGATCACAAGAGACCCAGTACTTC
>TRBJ1-5|TRBV4-3|-|-
CASSREEGARDQPQHF
TGCGCCAGCAGCCGTGAGGAAGGGGCACGGGATCAGCCCCAGCATTTT
>TRBJ1-1|TRBV9|few|-
CASSREVFTEAFF
TGTGCCAGCAGCAGAGAGGTTTTCACTGAAGCTTTCTTT
>TRBJ2-7|TRBV20-1|many|-
CSVQGSSYEQYF
TGCAGTGTTCAGGGGAGCTCCTACGAGCAGTACTTC
>TRBJ2-5|TRBV9|many|-
CASSNDHGETQYF
TGTGCCAGCAGCAACGACCACGGGGAGACCCAGTACTTC
>TRBJ1-2|TRBV3-1|-|-
CASSREISAYGYTF
TGTGCCAGCAGCCGGGAGATCAGCGCCTATGGCTACACCTTC
>TRBJ2-5|TRBV7-3|-|TRBD1
CASSPGQGTLKETQYF
TGTGCCAGCAGCCCAGGACAGGGGACGCTAAAAGAGACCCAGTACTTC
>TRBJ1-2|TRBV2|many|-
CASSFAGLYGYTF
TGTGCCAGCAGTTTCGCAGGGCTCTATGGCTACACCTTC
>TRBJ1-5|TRBV19|many|-
CASSPPVFSNQPQHF
TGTGCCAGTAGTCCCCCAGTGTTTAGCAATCAGCCCCAGCATTTT
>TRBJ1-6|TRBV24-1|many|TRBD1
CATSGSDRGHSPLHF
TGTGCCACCAGTGGGTCGGACAGGGGCCATTCACCCCTCCACTTT
>TRBJ1-6|TRBV19|-|TRBD1
CASLQGTDSPLHF
TGTGCCAGCTTACAGGGGACGGATTCACCCCTCCACTTT
>TRBJ1-3|TRBV29-1|many|TRBD1
CSVVVQGAGNTIYF
TGCAGCGTTGTAGTACAGGGGGCTGGAAACACCATATATTTT
>TRBJ1-2|TRBV7-2|many|-
CASSHLGNTYGYTF
TGTGCCAGCAGCCACCTGGGTAACACTTATGGCTACACCTTC
>TRBJ2-7|TRBV10-3|-|TRBD2
CAISKGTSGTYEQYF
TGTGCCATCAGCAAAGGGACTAGCGGGACCTACGAGCAGTACTTC
>TRBJ2-7|TRBV20-1|-|-
CSAYGGWEQYF
TGCAGTGCGTATGGGGGATGGGAGCAGTACTTC
>TRBJ2-5|TRBV24-1|-|TRBD2
CATMTSGGQETQYF
TGTGCCACCATGACTAGCGGGGGCCAAGAGACCCAGTACTTC
>TRBJ2-6|TRBV7-2|once|TRBD1
CASSLGGTEGTAGANVLTF
TGTGCCAGCAGCTTAGGGGGCACTGAAGGGACAGCTGGGGCCAACGTCCTGACTTTC
>TRBJ2-5|TRBV7-2|-|TRBD2
CASSQDRPLAGAGETQYF
TGTGCCAGCAGCCAAGATCGCCCACTAGCGGGAGCAGGAGAGACCCAGTACTTC
>TRBJ1-3|TRBV2|many|-
CASSPDRGSTIYF
TGTGCCAGCAGTCCTGACCGAGGAAGCACCATATATTTT
>TRBJ2-5|TRBV11-3|many|-
CASSLGLAEGETQYF
TGTGCCAGCAGCTTAGGGTTGGCGGAGGGAGAGACCCAGTACTTC
>TRBJ2-7|TRBV2|-|TRBD1
CASSPHGTGTYEQYF
TGTGCCAGCAGTCCTCATGGGACAGGGACCTACGAGCAGTACTTC
>TRBJ2-7|TRBV24-1|many|-
CATSDYSRGSNEQYF
TGTGCCACCAGTGATTACTCCCGGGGTTCCAACGAGCAGTACTTC
>TRBJ1-6|TRBV25-1|many|TRBD1
CASSEWDRGAYNSPLHF
TGTGCCAGCAGTGAATGGGACAGGGGAGCCTATAATTCACCCCTCCACTTT
>TRBJ1-6|TRBV10-3|many|-
CAISVDGYNSPLHF
TGTGCCATCAGCGTGGACGGCTATAATTCACCCCTCCACTTT
>TRBJ1-1|TRBV6-5|few|TRBD1
CASSFHRGRENTEAFF
TGTGCCAGCAGTTTCCACAGGGGACGGGAGAACACTGAAGCTTTCTTT
>TRBJ1-2|TRBV6-5|-|-
CASQGGDLYGYTF
TGTGCCAGCCAGGGAGGTGACCTCTATGGCTACACCTTC
>TRBJ1-1|TRBV6-2/TRBV6-3|-|TRBD1
CASRPTGGGDTEAFF
TGTGCCAGCAGACCAACAGGGGGAGGGGACACTGAAGCTTTCTTT
>TRBJ2-5|TRBV24-1|-|TRBD2
CATSETSGGSQETQYF
TGTGCCACCAGTGAGACTAGCGGGGGGTCTCAAGAGACCCAGTACTTC
>TRBJ2-5|TRBV6-2/TRBV6-3|-|TRBD1
CASSYSTGDRETQYF
TGTGCCAGCAGTTACTCGACAGGGGACCGGGAGACCCAGTACTTC
>TRBJ2-7|TRBV6-6|-|-
CASSPPPGLEQYF
TGTGCCAGCAGCCCCCCCCCCGGACTCGAGCAGTACTTC
>TRBJ2-7|TRBV12-5|-|-
CASADRSRGYEQYF
TGTGCTAGTGCAGACAGGTCCCGGGGCTACGAGCAGTACTTC
>TRBJ1-1|TRBV5-1|-|-
CASSLAGTTPEAFF
TGCGCCAGCAGCTTGGCGGGGACAACGCCAGAAGCTTTCTTT
>TRBJ1-4|TRBV7-2|many|TRBD1
CASSSETGWYEKLFF
TGTGCCAGCAGCTCCGAGACAGGGTGGTACGAAAAACTGTTTTTT
>TRBJ1-5|TRBV12-3/TRBV12-4|many|TRBD1
CASSWDRTNQPQHF
TGTGCCAGCAGTTGGGACAGAACCAATCAGCCCCAGCATTTT
>TRBJ2-6|TRBV5-6|many|-
CASSLTRASGANVLTF
TGTGCCAGCAGCTTGACCCGTGCCTCTGGGGCCAACGTCCTGACTTTC
>TRBJ2-7|TRBV4-3|-|-
CASSQEDGRQSYEQYF
TGCGCCAGCAGCCAAGAGGACGGACGGCAATCCTACGAGCAGTACTTC
>TRBJ1-5|TRBV5-1|few|-
CASSQDSANQPQHF
TGCGCCAGCAGCCAGGACAGTGCCAATCAGCCCCAGCATTTT
>TRBJ2-5|TRBV7-2|many|TRBD1
CASSLTGTGGQETQYF
TGTGCCAGCAGCTTGACCGGGACAGGGGGCCAAGAGACCCAGTACTTC
>TRBJ1-3|TRBV25-1|many|TRBD1
CASSGQGASGNTIYF
TGTGCCAGCAGTGGGCAGGGGGCCTCAGGAAACACCATATATTTT
>TRBJ2-2|TRBV6-6|-|-
CASGDTGRRTGELFF
TGTGCCAGCGGAGATACAGGGAGGAGGACCGGGGAGCTGTTTTTT
>TRBJ2-7|TRBV7-9|many|-
CASSLSATLNPYEQYF
TGTGCCAGCAGCCTATCCGCGACACTGAACCCCTACGAGCAGTACTTC